The 2 T cell receptor beta chains reported below all come from one sample, sequenced in a study of CD8 T cells in Susac syndrome. Random-hexamer reverse transcription was applied to roughly 0.5 to 1 ug RNA. TCRdb re-called the immunoSEQ multiplex PCR reads through MiXCR, storing one row per CDR3 protein. The data contain about 400,000 distinct CDR3 sequences, 75% to 90% of them singletons. Material: CD8+ T cells from PBMCs. These receptor sequences come from a human donor with multiple sclerosis.

The J gene is TRBJ2-7, the V gene TRBV7-9; TRBD2 agrees at 8 bases. The length of the CDR3 is 14 residues. CDR1 and CDR2 (germline): SEHNR, FQNEAQ (reference sequence). The V and J ends lost 5 bases and 2 bases, in that order; junction bases with no gene match: 5. Written as DNA, the CDR3 is TGTGCCAGCAGCCCCCGGGGGGGCACCTACGAGCAGTACTTC. Protein sequence: CASSPRGGTYEQYF. The full variable domain, completed using reference TRBV7-9 and TRBJ2-7, is DTGVSQNPRHKITKRGQNVTFRCDPISEHNRLYWYRQTLGQGPEFLTYFQNEAQLEKSRLLSDRFSAERPKGSFSTLEIQRTEQGDSAMYLCASSPRGGTYEQYFGPGTRLTVT.

The CDR3: CASSYSIGGSGETQYF. DNA for the CDR3: TGTGCCAGCAGTTACTCGATAGGAGGATCCGGGGAGACCCAGTACTTC. The chain uses TRBV6-2 or TRBV6-3 and TRBJ2-5, with D maybe TRBD2 (5 bases). Germline V gene lookup returns CDR1 MNHEY and CDR2 SVGEGT. Trimming took 0 bases from V and 5 from J, leaving 16 bases between them. This CDR3 is built from 16 residues.